Described below is a single TCR beta chain sequence and its context. Its binding antigen is unknown. The record has no base qualities; no much larger clone is one base away. This entry is derived from a study of cytomegalovirus exposure and HLA in healthy donors (dated by TCRdb to between 2016 and 2019). Background on the whole study: According to an earlier analysis of a few hundred of the donors, some 180 million T cells yielded 117 million unique TCR beta sequences and 276 Gb of sequence data. Approximately 310 gigabases of sequencing data and 78 million or so unique TCR sequences were included in an early release covering 500 to 750 HLA-typed donors. The genetic ancestry cluster associated with self-reported Caucasian donors included around four fifths of the roughly 390 genotyped donors. The study aimed to test whether cataloging public T cell receptors could reveal signatures of past pathogen exposure. Using immunosequencing, the study profiled T cell repertoires from around 670 subjects and related those repertoires to cytomegalovirus serostatus. In addition to the first cohort of about 650 subjects, a separate validation cohort of over 90 different subjects was used. The study combined high-throughput TCR immunosequencing, statistical association of individual TCRs with disease status, and machine learning to predict cytomegalovirus infection status. In a later analysis, previously published TCR beta repertoires from several hundred donors were re-analyzed and high-resolution HLA genotyping was added so that TCR occurrence patterns could be studied. Rather than using new phenotypic data, the later analysis identified candidate immune exposures from TCR beta sequences and from how often those sequences occurred across donors. An earlier analysis of approximately 500 of the donors applied high-throughput TCR beta sequencing to assess whether each TCR beta V gene segment acted as functional or pseudogenic. Donor age, sex, ethnicity and CMV serostatus were collected together with the repertoire data. In a later genetic analysis, genome-wide SNP genotypes for about three fifths of the roughly 670 donors were used, and that subset was treated as a discovery cohort. Every repertoire in the discovery cohort had been generated on one and the same sequencing platform. Both class I and class II loci were covered by HLA typing, at four-digit resolution. Typing coverage varied by locus: roughly 629-630 donors for A, B, C, DRB1 and DQB1; roughly 510 for DQA1; more than 600 for DPA1; roughly 470 for DPB1. Because of strong linkage in the cohort, five DR-DQ haplotypes were treated as single units for association and clustering. Among some 400 genotyped donors of the cohort, an average of about 220,000 unique TCR beta nucleotide sequences was sequenced per donor, of which about 18% were non-productive.

Receptor libraries were prepared by the immunoSEQ multiplex PCR assay. A mixture of 60 forward primers for TCR Vbeta segments and 13 reverse primers for TCR Jbeta segments was used in the multiplex PCR. Amplification of the CDR3 region of rearranged TCR beta genes was performed with a multiplex PCR assay on genomic DNA. The Illumina HiSeq System was used to sequence the amplified TCR beta libraries as 87-base-pair reads. From the authors' description of their analysis: In a later analysis, some 80 million unique TCR beta chains were counted across the roughly 700 repertoires, and roughly 11 million of these chains were shared by at least two donors. A nearest-neighbor algorithm error-corrected the raw reads and collapsed the reads into unique sequences, merging closely related sequences to remove PCR and sequencing errors. V, D and J gene segments were assigned by aligning CDR3 sequences to IMGT reference sequences. Each retained sequence needed at least a six-nucleotide match to both a V gene segment and a J gene segment. Rearrangements were called productive when the CDR3 lacked stop codons and stayed in frame with V and J; all others were non-productive. CDR3 was defined by IMGT convention, running from the second conserved V-encoded cysteine to the conserved J-encoded phenylalanine. The earlier analysis of about 500 of the donors excluded sequences that lacked an unambiguous match to a single V gene segment. An earlier analysis of fewer than 650 of the donors classified V segments as functional when productive rearrangements were above 56.7% and as segregating when the standard deviation between donors was above 5%. A statistical classification framework was developed to diagnose cytomegalovirus status using the catalog of TCR beta chain sequences. A later analysis assigned V and J genes by comparing TCR nucleotide sequences with IMGT/GENE-DB human TR gene sequences. Using the TCRdist pipeline, a later analysis assigned CDR3 sequences along with most-parsimonious VDJ recombination scenarios. In a later analysis, each TCR beta chain was defined by its CDR3 amino acid sequence together with its V-gene family, and reads lacking a unique V-gene family were excluded. To address suspected cross-contamination and a sequencing artifact, a later analysis removed a few hundred highly shared, low-generation-probability nucleotide sequences. In a later analysis, a clonal expansion index for each public chain was calculated from normalized within-repertoire ranks of inferred template counts. In a later analysis, generation probabilities were computed with a VDJ recombination model fitted to out-of-frame rearrangements, and the resulting probabilities were checked against IGoR. A later analysis scored TCR-TCR, TCR-HLA and TCR-CMV co-occurrence with hypergeometric tests, applying a repertoire-size bias correction to TCR pairs. A later analysis estimated false discovery rates by permuting HLA or CMV assignments 20 times. In a later analysis, co-occurring TCRs were grouped using DBSCAN, with TCRdist sequence similarity added in when clustering inside HLA-allele-positive subsets. Repertoires with fewer than 30,000 or more than 120,000 public chains, plus five repertoires with anomalous nucleotide sharing, were excluded from co-occurrence clustering. The table comes from immuneACCESS by way of TCRdb, which keeps in-frame sequences with V and J called. Part of the clones is missing from these tables; in studies checked, under half for an unresolved V gene and the rest for unknown reasons. The D gene and trimming were derived from the DNA, and the V and J assignments and clone size from that table. The sample data list a few hundred thousand clones, and 65% to 80% of these were observed just once. The ten largest make up 0.2% to 0.25% of the sample.

The cohort consisted of 650 to 700 healthy bone marrow donors. At the time of sampling, every cohort member was nominally healthy, though immune exposures that went unrecorded were likely present. The donor tested CMV seronegative, placing the donor among the approximately 400 seronegative members of the cohort. A peripheral blood sample was provided by each donor, and peripheral blood mononuclear cells were used for TCR beta sequencing. Genomic DNA was extracted from the blood cell samples with the Qiagen DNeasy Blood Extraction Kit. Study-wide conclusions, independent of this receptor: Across donors, most TCR sequences were observed very rarely, whereas some public TCRs were present in many individuals. V-gene and J-gene trimming of TCR beta chains was associated with a missense DCLRE1C variant in a later genetic analysis, and the association was replicated in an independent cohort. In a later genetic analysis, fewer N-insertions in productive TCRs were reported among donors in an Asian-associated ancestry cluster than the roughly 640-donor mean. A group of highly shared sequence variants was considered likely to be a technical artifact of the sequencing pipeline. Assigning TCR associations to individual alleles was difficult when HLA alleles, especially DR and DQ, strongly co-occurred. Compared with equally common non-associated chains, HLA-associated TCR beta chains in a later analysis were more clonally expanded and had lower generation probabilities. In a later analysis, TCR association rates were found to vary across HLA loci, with the most associated TCRs seen for DRB1 alleles and the fewest for HLA-C alleles. In a later analysis, most CMV-associated TCR beta chains were found to appear HLA-restricted, with HLA associations seemingly driven largely by CMV exposure. The authors suggested that the approach could potentially be extended to other disease states and immunological phenotypes. Three of the identified cytomegalovirus-associated TCR beta chains were confirmed in vitro to be specific for cytomegalovirus antigens. Cytomegalovirus status was reported to be diagnosed by the classifier with high specificity and sensitivity in both the original and validation cohorts. In a later analysis, some 18,000 TCR beta sequences were associated with specific HLA alleles at a false discovery rate of 0.05. Several of the top co-occurrence clusters appeared to be linked to parvovirus B19, influenza, CMV and Epstein-Barr virus, according to a later analysis. Because some donors lacked HLA typing at each locus, the association tests relied only on the typed subset. Correlated functional status among segregating V segments might be attributable to linkage disequilibrium, but an unknown experimental factor could not be ruled out. Only TCR beta chains were sequenced in this cohort, and the absence of alpha or paired-chain data limited detectable features. The earlier analysis of about 600 of the donors excluded approximately 17 rarely observed V segments, including chromosome 9 orphons, because counts were too low. Roughly uniform sequencing depth across donors was assumed in presence/absence analyses, although this assumption may not hold. Immune exposure information for the cohort was limited to CMV serostatus. A total of fewer than 200 TCR beta chains were listed by the study as associated with cytomegalovirus. In an earlier analysis of over 550 of the donors, most TCR beta V segments were observed in productive rearrangements about 90% or about 30% of the time, broadly matching IMGT annotations. A further reported finding was that TCR beta sequences accurately predicted the HLA-A and HLA-B alleles for most subjects in the first cohort.

This receptor was obtained from a girl aged 2 to 10 in good health and CMV-seronegative. Sequencing was carried out using PBMCs.

The CDR3 reads as follows: CATGQGQGTEAFF. DNA sequence: TGTGCCACCGGACAGGGGCAGGGCACTGAAGCTTTCTTT. The receptor chain draws on TRBV6-5 and TRBJ1-1; the central 9 bases match TRBD1. CDR1 and CDR2 are drawn from the germline V gene: MNHEY, SVGAGI. Its CDR3 holds 13 amino acids, cysteine through phenylalanine. Only the CDR3 part of the read is kept: 39 bases, read in frame from the first base. V trim: 10 bases; J trim: 4 bases; unmatched bases: 7.